Shown below are 22 T cell receptor beta chains from a single sample sequenced in a study of identical twins. TCRdb redid the calling of the 5' RACE reads with MiXCR, one entry per CDR3 protein. This sample has fewer than 650,000 distinct CDR3 sequences, with under 8.5% found just once. This sample also belongs to another study, concerning yellow fever vaccine responses in identical twins.

Sequences were obtained from PBMCs. Receptor source: a woman aged 18-29 years in good health.

This clonotype was recorded at least ten times. The chain combines TRBV29-1 with TRBJ2-3, with D unresolved. Germline V gene lookup returns CDR1 SQVTM and CDR2 ANQGSEA. V was cut by 6 bases and J by 2 bases, with 18 bases left in between. The CDR3 runs to 15 residues. The CDR3 here is CSVSTVATYTDTQYF. CDR3 sequence (DNA): TGCAGCGTCTCCACTGTGGCTACTTACACAGATACGCAGTATTTT.

This chain connects TRBV4-1 to TRBJ2-2, with no clear D. The germline V and J ends were trimmed by 4 bases and 0 bases, with 18 bases remaining between them. CDR1 is MGHRA, CDR2 YSYEKL, per germline. The CDR3 covers 18 residues. CDR3 sequence: CASSPRSPAGPNTGELFF. The CDR3 nucleotides are TGCGCCAGCAGCCCCAGGAGCCCCGCAGGCCCGAACACCGGGGAGCTGTTTTTT.

This chain joins TRBV5-1 and TRBJ2-3; 11 positions match TRBD2. The CDR3 totals 16 residues. V trimming: 4 bases; J trimming: 0 bases; junction bases outside the gene matches: 4. The germline gives CDR1 SGHRS, CDR2 YFSETQ. In DNA form, the CDR3 reads TGCGCCAGCAGCAAGGGACTAGCGGAAAGCACAGATACGCAGTATTTT. It codes for CASSKGLAESTDTQYF.

The sample holds many counts of this clonotype. This chain connects TRBV12-3 or TRBV12-4 to TRBJ2-4; no firm D call. V gave up 1 base and J gave up 9 bases, with 7 bases separating them. The CDR3 runs 12 residues. As DNA, the CDR3 is TGTGCCAGCAGTTTAGACTCTCTCATTCAGTACTTC. This gives the protein CASSLDSLIQYF.

In this sample, this clonotype turned up a few times. The germline gene is not matched at one end of the junction; a read error may be the cause. The chain uses TRBV25-1 and TRBJ2-2; 9 nucleotides match TRBD1. This CDR3 is built from 15 residues. Germline CDR1 MGHDK, CDR2 SYGVNS. DNA of the CDR3: TGTGCCAGCAAGGACGGGACAGGGAACGCCGGGGAGCTGTTTTTT. This codes for CASKDGTGNAGELFF.

Ten or more counts support this clonotype. V and J are TRBV7-9 and TRBJ1-1; no definite D call. Germline lookup yields CDR1 SEHNR and CDR2 FQNEAQ (reference sequence). The CDR3 is 12 residues long. The V end lost 4 bases, the J end lost 8 bases, and 11 bases lay between the germline ends. The CDR3 DNA reads TGTGCCAGCAGCTCCGGCCCCCGAGAAGCTTTCTTT. It specifies CASSSGPREAFF.

This clonotype was seen more than once but under ten times. The chain is built from TRBV5-6 and TRBJ2-1; D possibly uses TRBD1 or TRBD2 (5 bases each). The CDR3 length is 12 residues. Germline V CDR1 and CDR2: SGHDT, YYEEEE. The V end was cut by 6 bases, the J end by 10 bases, with 14 bases between. For the CDR3, the DNA is TGTGCCAGCACTTGGGACGAGAGAGAGCAGTTCTTC. Translating it yields CASTWDEREQFF.

The chain uses TRBV2 and TRBJ2-1; D assignment may be TRBD1 or TRBD2 (5 bases each). Germline V gene lookup returns CDR1 SNHLY and CDR2 FYNNEI. Trimming pared 7 bases from V and 5 bases from J, leaving 15 bases between. The CDR3 spans 14 residues. CDR3 in DNA: TGTGCCAGCAAGGGGAGTAGTGTTGACAATGAGCAGTTCTTC. It translates to CASKGSSVDNEQFF. The full variable domain, rest sourced from reference TRBV2 and TRBJ2-1, is EPEVTQTPSHQVTQMGQEVILRCVPISNHLYFYWYRQILGQKVEFLVSFYNNEISEKSEIFDDQFSVERPDGSNFTLKIRSTKLEDSAMYFCASKGSSVDNEQFFGPGTRLTVL.

The chain has TRBV2 and TRBJ2-7; tentatively, D is TRBD1 (6 bases). Trimming cost V 5 bases and J 7 bases, with 18 bases left between them. Germline V gene lookup returns CDR1 SNHLY and CDR2 FYNNEI. The CDR3 totals 14 residues. CDR3 amino acids: CASSTGIIFMEQYF. The CDR3 DNA reads as TGTGCCAGCAGTACAGGGATAATCTTCATGGAGCAGTACTTC.

This rearrangement joins TRBV6-5 to TRBJ2-2; D might be TRBD1 or TRBD2, each matching 5 bases. Germline CDR1 reads MNHEY; CDR2 reads SVGAGI. Trimming removed 3 bases at V and 5 bases at J, with 13 bases between. The CDR3 has 15 residues. CDR3: CASSYRDRKTGELFF. The CDR3 nucleotides are TGTGCCAGCAGTTATCGGGACCGGAAAACCGGGGAGCTGTTTTTT.

The V call is TRBV16, the J call TRBJ1-6, with 11 bases fitting TRBD1. V dropped 3 bases and J dropped 8; count of bases not matched to a gene: 3. Germline V gene lookup returns CDR1 KGHSY and CDR2 FQNENV. The CDR3 has 15 amino acids. The CDR3 DNA sequence: TGTGCCAGCAGCCAGGGGGGACAGGGGGATTCACCCCTCCACTTT. It encodes CASSQGGQGDSPLHF.

This chain links TRBV20-1 with TRBJ2-3; 13 bases map to TRBD2. CDR3 size: 19 residues. V was pared by 3 bases and J by 5 bases, with 17 bases of the junction left unmatched. Germline V gene data show CDR1 as DFQATT and CDR2 as SNEGSKA (reference sequence). The CDR3 here is CSASFGTSGDPSGVDTQYF. The CDR3, as DNA: TGCAGTGCTAGTTTTGGGACTAGCGGGGACCCTAGCGGGGTAGATACGCAGTATTTT.

The chain joins TRBV7-9 to TRBJ2-7; D is possibly TRBD2 (6 bases). Germline CDR1 SEHNR, CDR2 FQNEAQ (reference sequence). The CDR3 extends over 13 amino acids. The CDR3 protein is CAFRRDSSYEQYF. CDR3 sequence (DNA): TGTGCTTTCCGCCGGGACTCTTCGTACGAGCAGTACTTC.

This clonotype was detected a few times. V is TRBV5-5 and J is TRBJ2-7, with 10 nucleotides matching TRBD2. Germline V lookup: CDR1 SGHKS, CDR2 YYEKEE (reference sequence). The V segment lost 1 base and the J segment 6 bases; nucleotides outside the gene matches: 13. The CDR3 runs 17 residues. The CDR3 spells CASSLTPSGSAGLEQYF. Here the CDR3 DNA reads TGTGCCAGCAGCTTGACTCCTAGCGGGAGTGCGGGCCTCGAGCAGTACTTC.

This chain uses TRBV7-9 with TRBJ1-2, with D uncertain. V dropped 4 bases and J dropped 4 bases, with 19 bases sitting between them. The CDR3 runs to 16 residues. Germline values: CDR1 SEHNR, CDR2 FQNEAQ (reference sequence). CDR3 amino acids: CASSSPRLVQVYGYTF. The CDR3 nucleotides are TGTGCCAGCAGCTCCCCACGCCTTGTGCAAGTCTATGGCTACACCTTC.

This clonotype has more than one count but fewer than ten. The chain is built from TRBV9 and TRBJ2-2; 8 bases match TRBD2. After removal of 4 bases from V and 4 bases from J, the junction contained 18 bases not matched to a gene. The V gene's germline CDR1 is SGDLS and CDR2 YYNGEE. The CDR3 extends over 19 amino acids. The CDR3 is CASSPSTSAPQWSTGELFF. CDR3 coding DNA: TGTGCCAGCAGCCCCTCGACTAGCGCCCCACAATGGTCCACCGGGGAGCTGTTTTTT. The whole variable domain, filled in from reference TRBV9 and TRBJ2-2, reads DSGVTQTPKHLITATGQRVTLRCSPRSGDLSVYWYQQSLDQGLQFLIQYYNGEERAKGNILERFSAQQFPDLHSELNLSSLELGDSALYFCASSPSTSAPQWSTGELFFGEGSRLTVL.

Only a few counts were recorded for this clonotype. CDR3 in amino acids: CAISQLMDEQFF. The CDR3 DNA reads TGTGCCATCAGCCAATTGATGGATGAGCAGTTCTTC. The J gene is TRBJ2-1, the V gene TRBV10-3; D remains ambiguous. CDR1 and CDR2 from the germline V gene are ENHRY and SYGVKD. The CDR3 spans 12 residues. V shed 6 bases and J shed 8 bases, with 11 bases lying between them.

This clonotype was recorded a few times. This chain joins TRBV7-8 and TRBJ1-5; D may be TRBD1 (5 bases). Trimming removed 2 bases at V and 0 bases at J, with 8 bases between. This CDR3 is built from 15 residues. Germline loops: CDR1 SGHVS, CDR2 FQNEAQ. Here the CDR3 reads CASSLTRDSNQPQHF. The CDR3 DNA sequence: TGTGCCAGCAGCTTAACCAGGGATAGCAATCAGCCCCAGCATTTT.

In its sample, this clonotype was seen a few times. The V gene is TRBV4-1, the J gene TRBJ2-1; D is possibly TRBD1 or TRBD2 (6 bases each). Deletions cut 2 bases from V and 7 bases from J, with 15 bases between. CDR1 and CDR2 (germline): MGHRA, YSYEKL. The CDR3 is 15 amino acids. Here the CDR3 reads CASSQLVGGRNEQFF. The CDR3 region has the DNA TGCGCCAGCAGCCAACTGGTTGGGGGGCGGAATGAGCAGTTCTTC.

This clonotype was detected ten times or more. The genes are TRBV15 and TRBJ2-5; D ambiguous. CDR1 is LNHNV and CDR2 is YYDKDF in the germline V gene (reference sequence). Trimming left V 1 base short and J 2 bases short, with 11 bases between. This CDR3 has 15 amino acids. In nucleotides, the CDR3 is TGTGCCACCAGCAGAGCTAGACAAATACAAGAGACCCAGTACTTC. Encoded protein: CATSRARQIQETQYF.

This clonotype has only a few counts. V usage is TRBV27 and J usage is TRBJ2-7; 8 nucleotides agree with TRBD1. V lost 6 bases to trimming and J lost 0 bases; unmatched junction nucleotides: 13. Germline V gives CDR1 MNHEY, CDR2 SMNVEV (reference sequence). This CDR3 has 17 amino acids. CDR3 sequence reads: CASSPRHRDRSSYEQYF. The DNA for the CDR3 is TGTGCCAGCAGCCCCAGGCACCGGGACAGGAGCTCCTACGAGCAGTACTTC.

This clonotype was seen a few times. V and J are TRBV20-1 and TRBJ2-2; 11 bases fit TRBD2. V gave up 8 bases and J gave up 3 bases; unmatched junction bases: 11. Germline CDR1 is DFQATT and CDR2 is SNEGSKA (reference sequence). The CDR3 runs to 16 residues. CDR3 sequence: CSTRVAGGRYTGELFF. CDR3 DNA sequence: TGCAGTACAAGAGTAGCGGGGGGGCGGTACACCGGGGAGCTGTTTTTT.